The 8 T cell receptor beta chains reported below all come from one sample, sequenced in a study of cytomegalovirus exposure and HLA in healthy donors. The PCR was carried out with 60 Vbeta primers and 13 Jbeta primers. Method: immunoSEQ multiplex PCR; TCRdb's copy keeps in-frame clones and lacks some. The data show 190,000 or so clones, with 65% to 85% seen just once and about 0.1% held by the top ten. Material for sequencing was PBMCs. These receptors came from a boy aged 2-9 years in good health and CMV-seronegative.

The J gene is TRBJ2-5, the V gene TRBV18, with D possibly being TRBD1 (6 bases). The germline V gene has CDR1 KGHSH and CDR2 LQKENI. The ends were cut back, 5 bases at V and 1 base at J, with 11 bases in the middle. CDR3 length equals 14 residues. Here the CDR3 DNA reads TGTGCCAGCTCAGACCGGGACACCCAAGAGACCCAGTACTTC. Protein: CASSDRDTQETQYF.

The gene calls are TRBV5-1 and TRBJ1-5; D remains ambiguous. The length of the CDR3 is 14 residues. Germline V CDR1 and CDR2: SGHRS, YFSETQ. Trimming cost V 1 base and J 4 bases, with 9 bases left between them. The CDR3 sequence is CASSLSRHNQPQHF. CDR3 bases: TGCGCCAGCAGCTTGTCGCGCCATAATCAGCCCCAGCATTTT.

The rearrangement links TRBV27 to TRBJ2-3, with 14 bases identical to TRBD2. Germline CDR1 MNHEY, CDR2 SMNVEV (reference sequence). This CDR3 has 19 residues. The trim removed 3 bases at V and 0 bases at J, leaving 8 bases unmatched. Here the CDR3 reads CASSLVGLAGAASTDTQYF. CDR3 bases: TGTGCCAGCAGTTTGGTGGGACTAGCGGGGGCGGCTAGCACAGATACGCAGTATTTT.

This clone has a handful of counts. V usage is TRBV10-3 and J usage is TRBJ2-3; D is undetermined. The V and J ends lost 2 bases and 7 bases respectively, with 13 bases between them. Germline CDR1 and CDR2: ENHRY and SYGVKD. The CDR3 length is 14 residues. The CDR3 spells CAISEPDSPNTQYF. DNA for the CDR3: TGTGCCATCAGTGAGCCTGACTCGCCAAATACGCAGTATTTT.

V gene TRBV7-9 combines with J gene TRBJ2-3; D perhaps matches TRBD1 (6 bases). The CDR3 runs 13 residues. The germline gives CDR1 SEHNR, CDR2 FQNEAQ (reference sequence). Trimming took off 7 bases at V and 3 bases at J, with 11 bases between the two ends. The CDR3 region is CASILRGTDTQYF. For the CDR3, the DNA is TGTGCCAGCATCCTCAGGGGAACAGATACGCAGTATTTT.

This chain connects TRBV7-9 to TRBJ2-1; the D gene is possibly TRBD1 (6 bases). This CDR3 contains 19 residues. Trimming shortened V by 5 bases and J by 4 bases, and 27 bases separated the two germline ends. Looked up from germline, CDR1 is SEHNR and CDR2 is FQNEAQ (reference sequence). CDR3 loop: CASSRNPTGSVEFYNEQFF. Here the CDR3 DNA reads TGTGCCAGCAGCCGAAACCCGACAGGTTCGGTAGAATTTTACAATGAGCAGTTCTTC.

The rearrangement uses TRBV5-1 and TRBJ1-2; no definite D call. V dropped 0 bases and J dropped 6 bases, with 9 bases sitting between them. This CDR3 comprises 13 residues. Germline V gene lookup returns CDR1 SGHRS and CDR2 YFSETQ. The CDR3 bases are TGCGCCAGCAGCTTGGAACAGATCGATGGCTACACCTTC. It encodes CASSLEQIDGYTF. Looking up the rest from reference TRBV5-1 and TRBJ1-2 gives the full variable domain: KAGVTQTPRYLIKTRGQQVTLSCSPISGHRSVSWYQQTPGQGLQFLFEYFSETQRNKGNFPGRFSGRQFSNSRSEMNVSTLELGDSALYLCASSLEQIDGYTFGSGTRLTVV.

The chain joins TRBV11-2 to TRBJ1-3; D call uncertain. The CDR3 covers 12 residues. V shed 4 bases and J shed 8 bases, with 9 bases lying between them. From germline, CDR1 is SGHAT and CDR2 FQNNGV. The CDR3 is CASSSVTHTIYF. The CDR3 region has the DNA TGTGCCAGCAGCTCTGTGACACACACCATATATTTT.